The rows below give T cell receptor beta chains drawn from one sample of a study of T cell responses to AZD1222 COVID-19 vaccine. TCRdb keeps only in-frame clones here, not all; method: immunoSEQ multiplex PCR. The sample includes some 120,000 clones, 90% of them seen just once. The source was peripheral blood, collected on day 0 of AZD1222 vaccination. These receptor sequences come from an adult in good health. Each CDR3 is given with its conserved first and last residue. The order of the fields is CDR3 DNA, CDR3 protein, V gene, D gene, J gene, clone size. The D gene is left open where the match is weak. Size tells how often a clone was seen (once, few, many) or the class of an expanded clone, and some rows leave it out.

TGTGCCAGCAGCGTAGTCCCGACTAGCGGGAGGATGCAGGCAGATACGCAGTATTTT	CASSVVPTSGRMQADTQYF	TRBV9	TRBD2	TRBJ2-3	once
TGTGCCAGCAGTGAACAGGGGGACACCGGGGAGCTGTTTTTT	CASSEQGDTGELFF	TRBV6-1	TRBD1	TRBJ2-2	few
TGTGCCAGCAGCTTCCAGGGGGGTCAGCCCCAGCATTTT	CASSFQGGQPQHF	TRBV7-2	TRBD1	TRBJ1-5	NA
TGTGCCAGCAGCTTAGTCAGTGGCCCTGGGTACGAGCAGTACTTC	CASSLVSGPGYEQYF	TRBV7-9	NA	TRBJ2-7	NA
TGCGCCAGCAGCGTCGGGGCAGCGGGAGGTATGCAAGAGACCCAGTACTTC	CASSVGAAGGMQETQYF	TRBV5-1	TRBD2	TRBJ2-5	NA
TGTGCCAGCAGTTTGGCGGGACGGTTCACAGATACGCAGTATTTT	CASSLAGRFTDTQYF	TRBV28	NA	TRBJ2-3	NA
TGTGCCAGCAGCTCAGGGAACTCTGGAAACACCATATATTTT	CASSSGNSGNTIYF	TRBV11-2	NA	TRBJ1-3	once
TGTGCCAGCAGCCCGAGCGGTGCAACTAATGAAAAACTGTTTTTT	CASSPSGATNEKLFF	TRBV3-1/TRBV3-2	NA	TRBJ1-4	NA
TGTGCCAGCAGTCAGACAGGGTATCGTACTGGCTACACCTTC	CASSQTGYRTGYTF	TRBV28	TRBD1	TRBJ1-2	NA
TGTGCCAGTAGTATTTCACAGGGGGCTGGAAAACTGTTTTTT	CASSISQGAGKLFF	TRBV19	TRBD1	TRBJ1-4	NA
TGTGCCAGCAGCCCGGACAGGGCAGGTGGCTACACCTTC	CASSPDRAGGYTF	TRBV12-3/TRBV12-4	TRBD1	TRBJ1-2	NA
TGTGCCAGCAGCTTATCAGGGTCGAACACCATATATTTT	CASSLSGSNTIYF	TRBV11-3	NA	TRBJ1-3	once
TGTGCCAGCAGCTTAGTGGCGGGAGTGGGTAATGAGCAGTTCTTC	CASSLVAGVGNEQFF	TRBV7-2	TRBD2	TRBJ2-1	NA
TGTGCCAGTACCCCTTCAGAGGCCCTACCGAGGAATGAGCAGTTCTTC	CASTPSEALPRNEQFF	TRBV19	NA	TRBJ2-1	NA
TGTGCCAGTAGTCTCCTCCCGGGACCGGGAGGAGGCTACACCTTC	CASSLLPGPGGGYTF	TRBV19	NA	TRBJ1-2	NA
TGCAGCGTTGGGGGGACTAGTACCACCGAGCAGTACTTC	CSVGGTSTTEQYF	TRBV29-1	TRBD2	TRBJ2-7	once
TGTGCCAGCAGCTGGACCCCGGGGGTCATTAATTCACCCCTCCACTTT	CASSWTPGVINSPLHF	TRBV5-5	NA	TRBJ1-6	NA
TGTGCCAGCAGCCCCGGTGGGGGGACAGATTTGAACACTGAAGCTTTCTTT	CASSPGGGTDLNTEAFF	TRBV7-2	TRBD1	TRBJ1-1	NA
TGTGCCAGCAGTACGCGGGCCCCGGGAGACGCTTTCTTT	CASSTRAPGDAFF	TRBV12-3/TRBV12-4	NA	TRBJ1-1	NA
TGTGCCAGCAGCCAAGATCTCGAGATACAAGAGACCCAGTACTTC	CASSQDLEIQETQYF	TRBV3-1/TRBV3-2	NA	TRBJ2-5	NA
TGTGCCAGCTCACTATCAGACCCCTCCAATGAGCAGTTCTTC	CASSLSDPSNEQFF	TRBV18	NA	TRBJ2-1	NA
TGTGCCAGCACAGGGGGAGGGGGCGAAAAACTGTTTTTT	CASTGGGGEKLFF	TRBV7-9	TRBD1	TRBJ1-4	NA
TGTGCCAGCAGCTCGATCCCCCGCGGCAGGAGCTCCTACGAGCAGTACTTC	CASSSIPRGRSSYEQYF	TRBV7-6	NA	TRBJ2-7	once
TGTGCCAGCAGTACCGGACCAAGGGTCGAGGAGACCCAGTACTTC	CASSTGPRVEETQYF	TRBV5-4	NA	TRBJ2-5	NA
TGTGCCAGCAGCTTAAACTCGGGGAACACTGAAGCTTTCTTT	CASSLNSGNTEAFF	TRBV11-2	NA	TRBJ1-1	NA
TGCGCCAGCAGCTCGCAGGACCAAGAGACCCAGTACTTC	CASSSQDQETQYF	TRBV5-1	NA	TRBJ2-5	NA
TGTGCCAGCAGCCCACGGACAGGTTCTAACTATGGCTACACCTTC	CASSPRTGSNYGYTF	TRBV7-2	TRBD1	TRBJ1-2	NA
TGCGCCATGAAAAATCCCAGGGGAAGGTTAGCCAAAAACATTCAGTACTTC	CAMKNPRGRLAKNIQYF	TRBV10-1	NA	TRBJ2-4	NA
TGTGCCTGGAGTTCAGGGTGGACTGAAGCTTTCTTT	CAWSSGWTEAFF	TRBV30	NA	TRBJ1-1	once
TGTGCCAGCAGTGGCAGCTATGGCTACACCTTC	CASSGSYGYTF	TRBV6-4	NA	TRBJ1-2	NA
TGTGCCAGCAGCTTAACTGGGGCATTAGCGGGAGGACCCACAGATACGCAGTATTTT	CASSLTGALAGGPTDTQYF	TRBV7-3	TRBD2	TRBJ2-3	NA
TGTGCCATCAGTGAAGGGGTGGGGAACTATGGCTACACCTTC	CAISEGVGNYGYTF	TRBV10-3	NA	TRBJ1-2	NA
TGTGCCAGCAGTGAACGGGACGCGGGGATTGGAAACACCATATATTTT	CASSERDAGIGNTIYF	TRBV6-1	NA	TRBJ1-3	NA
TGTGCCAGCAGCGCCGGACACCTATATGGCTACACCTTC	CASSAGHLYGYTF	TRBV9	NA	TRBJ1-2	NA
TGTGCCAGCAGTGCCAGCCGGGCCAACTCTAACTATGGCTACACCTTC	CASSASRANSNYGYTF	TRBV6-1	NA	TRBJ1-2	NA
TGTGCCAGCAGTTTTGGGGAAAACTATGGCTACACCTTC	CASSFGENYGYTF	TRBV27	NA	TRBJ1-2	NA
TGTGCCAGCAGTTTAATAGGAACACGAACAGATACGCAGTATTTT	CASSLIGTRTDTQYF	TRBV27	NA	TRBJ2-3	NA
TGTGCCAGCAGCCCAATCCTCTCAGGGGGAAACACCGGGGAGCTGTTTTTT	CASSPILSGGNTGELFF	TRBV9	TRBD1	TRBJ2-2	once
TGCAGCGTTGCCATAGCGGGACGACTTTACAATGAGCAGTTCTTC	CSVAIAGRLYNEQFF	TRBV29-1	TRBD2	TRBJ2-1	NA